A selection of T cell receptor beta chains follows, all from one sample in a study of T cell responses to AZD1222 COVID-19 vaccine. Sequencing used immunoSEQ multiplex PCR; TCRdb keeps in-frame clones, though not all of them. This table holds about 140,000 clones, under 95% found once. Material: peripheral blood, obtained 28 days after the second dose of the MenACWY control vaccine. These receptors were taken from an adult who received the MenACWY meningococcal vaccine as a control. CDR3s include the opening cysteine and the closing phenylalanine or tryptophan.

v_gene: TRBV20-1; j_gene: TRBJ2-6; CDR3aa: CSASRTAGANVLTF
v_gene: TRBV24-1; j_gene: TRBJ2-2; CDR3aa: CATSDGGRVGDTGELFF
v_gene: TRBV15; j_gene: TRBJ2-3; CDR3aa: CATSRDPGGTDTQYF
v_gene: TRBV30; j_gene: TRBJ1-1; CDR3aa: CAWRGQGYTEAFF
v_gene: TRBV11-1; j_gene: TRBJ2-7; CDR3aa: CASSRTGVYEQYF
v_gene: TRBV7-2; j_gene: TRBJ1-5; CDR3aa: CASSLQRDQPQHF
v_gene: TRBV29-1; j_gene: TRBJ2-3; CDR3aa: CSVDGESTDTQYF
v_gene: TRBV27; j_gene: TRBJ2-7; CDR3aa: CASSSGLAGTYEQYF
v_gene: TRBV9; j_gene: TRBJ2-2; CDR3aa: CASSAGVLDTGELFF
v_gene: TRBV19; j_gene: TRBJ2-2; CDR3aa: CASSLYTGELFF
v_gene: TRBV5-1; j_gene: TRBJ2-5; CDR3aa: CASSLGGAAQETQYF
v_gene: TRBV29-1; j_gene: TRBJ2-3; CDR3aa: CSVEEQTDTQYF
v_gene: TRBV9; j_gene: TRBJ1-1; CDR3aa: CASSVQTGTEAFF
v_gene: TRBV9; j_gene: TRBJ2-1; CDR3aa: CASSVGIGGAPYNEQFF
v_gene: TRBV3-1/TRBV3-2; j_gene: TRBJ2-2; CDR3aa: CASSQVGGGPTGELFF
v_gene: TRBV28; j_gene: TRBJ1-1; CDR3aa: CASSSLRGTGMNTEAFF
v_gene: TRBV7-8; j_gene: TRBJ2-7; CDR3aa: CASSLRDRTYEQYF
v_gene: TRBV9; j_gene: TRBJ2-1; CDR3aa: CASSVVNNEQFF
v_gene: TRBV28; j_gene: TRBJ2-2; CDR3aa: CASSLQGGYTGELFF
v_gene: TRBV18; j_gene: TRBJ2-6; CDR3aa: CASSPGTLSGANVLTF
v_gene: TRBV24-1; j_gene: TRBJ2-5; CDR3aa: CATNPGWGQETQYF
v_gene: TRBV5-1; j_gene: TRBJ1-2; CDR3aa: CASSFLQGINYGYTF